The rows below give T cell receptor beta chains drawn from one sample of a study of OX40 agonist ivuxolimab in advanced cancers. Here immunoSEQ multiplex PCR was the method, and the copy in TCRdb shows in-frame clones only, minus some. The table lists around 22,000 clones, just under 85% of them singletons. The specimen was CD4+ or CD8+ T cells sorted from blood, collected in a trial of the OX40 agonist ivuxolimab. The receptors derive from an adult with an advanced solid tumor such as melanoma, head and neck, liver or kidney cancer. CDR3s include the opening cysteine and the closing phenylalanine or tryptophan. A D gene is named only where the DNA matches it firmly.

j_call,v_call,d_call,cdr3_aa
TRBJ1-5,TRBV7-9,TRBD1,CASTQTGDNQPQHF
TRBJ2-5,TRBV11-2,TRBD1,CASSLGETGSIQETQYF
TRBJ2-5,TRBV5-8,TRBD2,CASSRGLAGGIETQYF
TRBJ2-3,TRBV9,NA,CASSLSGDTQYF
TRBJ2-7,TRBV6-5,TRBD1,CASSYGQGFNEQYF
TRBJ1-5,TRBV27,NA,CASRRWASNQPQHF
TRBJ2-5,TRBV5-6,TRBD2,CASSFPHSGRLEETQYF
TRBJ2-5,TRBV5-4,NA,CASGLEGYQETQYF
TRBJ1-1,TRBV13,NA,CATSFGMRGEAFF
TRBJ2-3,TRBV25-1,TRBD1,CASDDRVTDTQYF
TRBJ2-1,TRBV6-5,NA,CASSYGPDNEQFF
TRBJ1-2,TRBV5-4,TRBD1,CASSGTGNYGYTF
TRBJ2-7,TRBV5-5,NA,CASSLPSYEQYF
TRBJ2-5,TRBV7-9,TRBD2,CASSPPTSGSYVETQYF
TRBJ2-1,TRBV13,NA,CASSLPLGAEQFF
TRBJ2-7,TRBV6-1,TRBD1,CASSFRTGDYEQYF
TRBJ1-1,TRBV4-2,NA,CASSQDAGGTEAFF
TRBJ2-7,TRBV30,NA,CAWSQGSRGAHYEQYF
TRBJ2-1,TRBV19,NA,CASSIARDNEQFF
TRBJ2-7,TRBV9,NA,CASSVDPFGGGSEQYF
TRBJ2-7,TRBV9,TRBD2,CASSPRLAGAAYEQYF
TRBJ2-7,TRBV11-2,TRBD2,CASSPPTSGAGEQYF
TRBJ1-2,TRBV10-3,NA,CAIRGSKGYTF
TRBJ1-2,TRBV5-6,TRBD1,CASSLAGGDGQDGYTF
TRBJ1-1,TRBV7-6,NA,CASSFGRSTEAFF
TRBJ2-5,TRBV27,TRBD1,CASSLTGFGIGETQYF
TRBJ2-5,TRBV7-3,TRBD2,CASSPSGGRETQYF
TRBJ1-2,TRBV5-1,NA,CASSLGEFNYGYTF
TRBJ1-1,TRBV21-1,NA,CASSKADRNTEAFF
TRBJ2-7,TRBV2,TRBD2,CASSKGLGLAEDEQYF
NA,TRBV27,TRBD1,CASSAGTGRYEQYF
TRBJ1-2,TRBV10-3,TRBD1,CAISGQGLLANYGYTF
TRBJ1-2,TRBV7-8,NA,CASSPSGSYGYTF
TRBJ2-4,TRBV10-3,NA,CAPPIVTLAKNIQYF
TRBJ2-3,TRBV19,NA,CASSIVPGGTDTQYF
TRBJ2-2,TRBV9,NA,CASSVYTGELFF
TRBJ2-3,TRBV9,NA,CASSPGADTQYF
TRBJ1-5,TRBV2,TRBD1,CASSDPDEWGQAQHF
TRBJ2-7,TRBV11-2,TRBD2,CASSLSGASGYEQYF
TRBJ2-3,TRBV6-5,NA,CASMGDFTDMQYF